Following are 20 T cell receptor beta chains from one sample sequenced in a study of follicular helper T cells after annual influenza vaccination. Described time point: 2014-2015 season, 7 days after vaccination. Here immunoSEQ multiplex PCR was the method, and the copy in TCRdb shows in-frame clones only, minus some. The data show fewer than 5,000 clones, about four fifths seen once. The source material was CXCR5- memory CD4+ T cells sorted from blood, sampled 7 days after influenza vaccination. Every receptor here comes from an adult who received the influenza vaccine.

This rearrangement joins TRBV23-1 to TRBJ1-2, with unresolved D. TRBV23-1 is an open reading frame, and its role is uncertain. Trimming took off 0 bases at V and 0 bases at J, with 14 bases between the two ends. This CDR3 is 17 amino acids long. CDR3 sequence: CASSQSIFERANYGYTF. For the CDR3, the DNA is TGCGCCAGCAGTCAATCTATATTCGAGAGAGCTAACTATGGCTACACCTTC.

The chain joins TRBV6-6 to TRBJ1-1; D is perhaps TRBD1 (5 bases). Germline V CDR1 and CDR2: MNHNY, SVGAGI (reference sequence). The length of the CDR3 is 12 residues. Trimming stripped 5 bases from V and 7 bases from J, with 11 bases between. The CDR3 sequence is CASSARQHEAFF. The CDR3 DNA is TGTGCCAGCAGTGCGAGACAGCATGAAGCTTTCTTT.

This chain's CDR3 is CASSPDRVSYEQYF. Written as DNA, the CDR3 is TGTGCCAGCAGTCCCGACAGGGTCTCCTACGAGCAGTACTTC. V usage is TRBV6-6 and J usage is TRBJ2-7; 7 positions match TRBD1. V lost 5 bases, J lost 0 bases, and 4 bases stayed unmatched. The CDR3 has 14 residues. Germline-derived CDR1 and CDR2 are MNHNY and SVGAGI (reference sequence).

The chain joins TRBV14 to TRBJ1-1, with a tentative D call TRBD1 (5 bases). CDR3 length: 16 amino acids. Germline V gene data show CDR1 as SGHDN and CDR2 as FVKESK. V lost 4 bases to trimming and J lost 3 bases, with 18 bases between them. For the CDR3, the DNA is TGTGCCAGCAGCCGAAGGGGTATCTTGAGGGACACTGAAGCTTTCTTT. It specifies CASSRRGILRDTEAFF.

The chain carries TRBV6-4 and TRBJ2-3; the D call may be TRBD1 or TRBD2 (5 bases each). V was shortened by 5 bases and J by 5 bases, with 14 bases between the two germline ends. Germline lookup yields CDR1 MRHNA and CDR2 SNTAGT. The CDR3 runs 14 residues. Here the CDR3 reads CASSSGPRGDTQYF. The CDR3, as DNA: TGTGCCAGCAGTTCGGGACCACGTGGAGATACGCAGTATTTT.

The genes are TRBV28 and TRBJ2-5, with TRBD1 matching 7 bases. CDR3 length: 16 amino acids. Germline CDR1 MDHEN, CDR2 SYDVKM. Trimming cost V 6 bases and J 1 base; bases outside gene matches: 11. CDR3 protein: CASRGGTAIPQETQYF. For the CDR3, the DNA is TGTGCCAGCAGGGGTGGGACAGCCATACCCCAAGAGACCCAGTACTTC.

The chain combines TRBV30 with TRBJ2-7, with D unclear. V dropped 5 bases and J dropped 1 base, with 15 bases sitting between them. The CDR3 is 14 residues long. Looked up from germline, CDR1 is GTSNPN and CDR2 is SVGIG (reference sequence). CDR3 loop: CAWQIDSLSYEQYF. CDR3 nucleotides: TGTGCCTGGCAAATCGATAGTTTGTCCTACGAGCAGTACTTC.

This chain uses TRBV7-2 with TRBJ2-5, with no clear D. Trimming cost V 0 bases and J 5 bases, with 13 bases left between them. Germline V CDR1 and CDR2: SGHTA, FQGNSA. The CDR3 runs to 15 residues. DNA for the CDR3: TGTGCCAGCAGCTTAGCGCGGATCCCGGCGGAGACCCAGTACTTC. This sequence encodes CASSLARIPAETQYF.

The chain has TRBV19 and TRBJ2-2, with TRBD1 as a possible D gene (5 bases). V was cut by 10 bases and J by 1 base, with 13 bases left in between. CDR3 size: 14 residues. Germline V gives CDR1 LNHDA, CDR2 SQIVND (reference sequence). The CDR3 sequence is CATETTENTGELFF. DNA of the CDR3: TGTGCCACCGAGACGACAGAGAACACCGGGGAGCTGTTTTTT.

V is TRBV6-1 and J is TRBJ2-5; TRBD1 agrees at 8 bases. The CDR3 spans 16 residues. Germline assignment: CDR1 MNHNS and CDR2 SASEGT. Germline trimming cut 3 bases from V and 2 bases from J; bases unmatched to any gene: 8. CDR3 loop: CASSDGTGTLQETQYF. As DNA, the CDR3 is TGTGCCAGCAGTGACGGGACAGGTACGCTTCAAGAGACCCAGTACTTC.

This clone was recorded once. This rearrangement joins TRBV9 to TRBJ2-3, with D unclear. V was shortened by 5 bases and J by 2 bases, with 9 bases between the two germline ends. CDR1 SGDLS and CDR2 YYNGEE come from the germline V gene. The CDR3 runs 13 residues. The CDR3: CASRTLPTDTQYF. In DNA form, the CDR3 reads TGTGCCAGCAGAACTCTCCCCACAGATACGCAGTATTTT.

V and J are TRBV7-2 and TRBJ1-5; D gene unclear. The CDR3 length is 14 residues. CDR1 and CDR2 (germline): SGHTA, FQGNSA. The germline V and J ends were trimmed by 6 bases and 5 bases, with 14 bases remaining between them. CDR3 loop: CASRLGDIDQPQHF. Written as DNA, the CDR3 is TGTGCCAGCAGACTGGGCGATATAGATCAGCCCCAGCATTTT.

This clone was detected only a few times. This sequence joins TRBV5-4 and TRBJ1-2; perhaps TRBD1 as D (6 bases). V lost 3 bases, J lost 5 bases, and 17 bases lay in between. Germline V lookup: CDR1 SGHNT, CDR2 YYREEE (reference sequence). This CDR3 spans 15 amino acids. Written as DNA, the CDR3 is TGTGCCAGCAGCTCGCCCCTGACAGGCCTTTATGGCTACACCTTC. It yields the protein CASSSPLTGLYGYTF. The full variable domain, completed using reference TRBV5-4 and TRBJ1-2, is ETGVTQSPTHLIKTRGQQVTLRCSSQSGHNTVSWYQQALGQGPQFIFQYYREEENGRGNFPPRFSGLQFPNYSSELNVNALELDDSALYLCASSSPLTGLYGYTFGSGTRLTVV.

The chain recombines TRBV2 with TRBJ1-5; 7 bases are a match to TRBD1. Germline CDR1 and CDR2: SNHLY and FYNNEI. J lost 7 bases, V lost 6 bases, and 6 bases had no gene match. The CDR3 length is 13 residues. CDR3 protein: CASRRTGWQPQHF. CDR3 sequence (DNA): TGTGCCAGCAGAAGGACAGGTTGGCAGCCCCAGCATTTT. The whole variable domain, filled in from reference TRBV2 and TRBJ1-5, reads EPEVTQTPSHQVTQMGQEVILRCVPISNHLYFYWYRQILGQKVEFLVSFYNNEISEKSEIFDDQFSVERPDGSNFTLKIRSTKLEDSAMYFCASRRTGWQPQHFGDGTRLSIL.

This clone was detected only a few times. The genes are TRBV28 and TRBJ1-5, with TRBD1 matching 11 bases. The germline gives CDR1 MDHEN, CDR2 SYDVKM. With V trimmed by 6 bases and J by 8 bases, 9 bases remained unmatched. CDR3 size: 15 residues. The DNA for the CDR3 is TGTGCCAGCAGGAGAAGGACAGGGGGCATGGAGCCCCAGCATTTT. Translation gives CASRRRTGGMEPQHF.

This chain uses TRBV12-5 with TRBJ2-3; TRBD1 aligns across 9 bases. Germline V gives CDR1 LGHNT, CDR2 FRNRAP. Germline trimming cut 6 bases from V and 2 bases from J; bases unmatched to any gene: 6. The CDR3 sequence is 15 residues long. The CDR3 DNA is TGTGCTAGTGGGACAGGGGGAGGCTTCACAGATACGCAGTATTTT. It codes for CASGTGGGFTDTQYF.

Only a few counts were recorded for this clone. J is TRBJ2-1 and V is TRBV11-3; 14 bases are a match to TRBD2. In germline, CDR1 is SGHNT, CDR2 YENEEA. V dropped 0 bases and J dropped 7; count of bases not matched to a gene: 5. This CDR3 has 17 amino acids. DNA for the CDR3: TGTGCCAGCAGCTTAGAGTCGACTAGCGGGGGGGAAAATGAGCAGTTCTTC. Protein product: CASSLESTSGGENEQFF.

The chain employs TRBV28 and TRBJ1-6; 7 bases are shared with TRBD1. Germline CDR1 is MDHEN and CDR2 is SYDVKM. V trimming: 4 bases; J trimming: 13 bases; junction bases outside the gene matches: 13. This CDR3 has 15 residues. Written as DNA, the CDR3 is TGTGCCAGCAGTTCTGTGACAGGGAGGACTTCGCCCCTCCACTTT. Protein sequence: CASSSVTGRTSPLHF.

This clone was seen only a few times. The chain couples TRBV5-1 to TRBJ1-2; tentatively, D is TRBD1 (6 bases). CDR1 and CDR2 from the germline V gene are SGHRS and YFSETQ. V lost 4 bases and J 10 bases, leaving 20 bases between the germline ends. The CDR3 covers 14 residues. CDR3 DNA: TGCGCCAGCAGCCCCGGGACATCTCCTACCCCCTACACCTTC. Translation: CASSPGTSPTPYTF.

The V call is TRBV29-1, the J call TRBJ2-3; no reliable D call. The V gene's germline CDR1 is SQVTM and CDR2 ANQGSEA. The length of the CDR3 is 12 residues. V was trimmed by 7 bases and J by 0 bases, leaving 8 bases between them. This chain's CDR3 is CSARYSTDTQYF. Written as DNA, the CDR3 is TGCAGCGCCAGGTATAGCACAGATACGCAGTATTTT.